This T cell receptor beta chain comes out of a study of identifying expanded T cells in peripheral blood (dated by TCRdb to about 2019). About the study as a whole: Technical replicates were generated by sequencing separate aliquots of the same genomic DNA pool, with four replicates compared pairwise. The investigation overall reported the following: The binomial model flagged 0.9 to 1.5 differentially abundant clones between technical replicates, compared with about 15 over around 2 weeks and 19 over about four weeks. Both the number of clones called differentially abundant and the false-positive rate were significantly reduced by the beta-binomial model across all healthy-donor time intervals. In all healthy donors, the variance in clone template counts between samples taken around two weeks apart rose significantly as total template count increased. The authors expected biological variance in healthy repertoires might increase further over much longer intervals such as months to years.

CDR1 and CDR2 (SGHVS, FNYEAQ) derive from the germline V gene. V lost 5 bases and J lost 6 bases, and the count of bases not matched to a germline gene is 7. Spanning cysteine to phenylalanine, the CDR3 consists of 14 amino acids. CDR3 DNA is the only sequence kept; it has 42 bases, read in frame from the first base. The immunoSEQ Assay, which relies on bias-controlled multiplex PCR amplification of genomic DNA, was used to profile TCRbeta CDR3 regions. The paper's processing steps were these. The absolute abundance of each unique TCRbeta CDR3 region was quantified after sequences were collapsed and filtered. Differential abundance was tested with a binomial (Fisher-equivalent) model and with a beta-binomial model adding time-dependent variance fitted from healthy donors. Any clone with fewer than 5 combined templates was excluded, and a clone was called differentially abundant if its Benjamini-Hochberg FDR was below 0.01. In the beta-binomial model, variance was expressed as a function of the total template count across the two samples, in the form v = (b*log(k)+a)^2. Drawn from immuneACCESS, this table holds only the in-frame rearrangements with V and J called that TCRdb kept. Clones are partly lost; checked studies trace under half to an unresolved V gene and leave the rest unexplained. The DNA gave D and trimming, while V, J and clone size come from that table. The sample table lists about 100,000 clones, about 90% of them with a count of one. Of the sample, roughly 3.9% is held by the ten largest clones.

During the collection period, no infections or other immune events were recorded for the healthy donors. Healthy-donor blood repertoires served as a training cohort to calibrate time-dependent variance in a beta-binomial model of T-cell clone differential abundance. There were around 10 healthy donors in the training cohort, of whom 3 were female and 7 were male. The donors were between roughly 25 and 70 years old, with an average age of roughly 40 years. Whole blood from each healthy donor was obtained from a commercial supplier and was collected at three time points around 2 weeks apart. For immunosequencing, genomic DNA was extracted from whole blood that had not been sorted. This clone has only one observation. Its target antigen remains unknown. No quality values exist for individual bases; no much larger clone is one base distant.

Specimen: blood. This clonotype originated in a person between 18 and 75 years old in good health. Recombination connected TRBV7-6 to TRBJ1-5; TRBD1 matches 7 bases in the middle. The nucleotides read TGTGCCAGCAGCCGCACAGGGGAGGGTCAGCCCCAGCATTTT. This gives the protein CASSRTGEGQPQHF.